This TCR beta chain originates from a study of cytomegalovirus exposure and HLA in healthy donors. Points from the study as a whole: Reports credit the classifier with highly specific, highly sensitive diagnosis of cytomegalovirus status. The study labeled 164 TCR beta chains cytomegalovirus-associated. Rare TCR sequences predominated, though certain public TCRs were found in many donors.

Using immunoSEQ multiplex PCR, the repertoire was profiled, and TCRdb retains in-frame clones only, with some absent. The repertoire consists of 250,000 to 400,000 clones, with approximately 86% occurring once and the leading ten covering approximately 1.1%. The CDR3 is made up of 14 amino acids. Trimming left V 5 bases short and J 1 base short, with 12 bases between. The germline CDR1 and CDR2 sequences are SGHRS and YFSETQ. To note about this clone: Its antigen is still unknown.

J is TRBJ1-1 and V is TRBV5-1; D not certain. This TCR was sampled from a woman between 25 and 40 years old in good health and CMV-seropositive. Sample: PBMCs. The CDR3, as DNA: TGCGCCAGCAGGAGGAGCGGCTCGAACACTGAAGCTTTCTTT. Translated, it gives CASRRSGSNTEAFF.